The rows below give T cell receptor beta chains drawn from one sample of a study of blood T cell repertoires in COVID-19. Assay: immunoSEQ multiplex PCR; the TCRdb copy retains only in-frame clones and omits some. The data hold about 170,000 clones, with 80% to 90% observed a single time. The sequencing input was peripheral blood. The origin of the receptors is a woman in her 70s with COVID-19, enrolled during active disease. CDR3s include the opening cysteine and the closing phenylalanine or tryptophan. D genes are given only for firm matches. A clone size is listed for some rows: how often the clone was seen (once, few, many), or a class if it is expanded.

clone_size d_call j_call v_call cdr3_nt cdr3_aa
- - TRBJ1-1 TRBV3-1/TRBV3-2 TGTGCCAGCAGCCGCCGACGGGAGACTGAAGCTTTCTTT CASSRRRETEAFF
- TRBD2 TRBJ2-1 TRBV6-5 TGTGCCAGCAGTTACGTTCGAACTAGCGGGGGAGATGAGCAGTTCTTC CASSYVRTSGGDEQFF
few - TRBJ2-7 TRBV7-8 TGTGCCAGCAGCTTACAGACCTACGAGCAGTACTTC CASSLQTYEQYF
- TRBD1 TRBJ1-1 TRBV18 TGTGCCAGCTCACCACGGGACAGGGGTACCCTGAACACTGAAGCTTTCTTT CASSPRDRGTLNTEAFF
- - TRBJ1-1 TRBV6-5 TGTGCCAGCGCCCCCCACCTGAGGACTGAAGCTTTCTTT CASAPHLRTEAFF
- - TRBJ1-4 TRBV5-1 TGCGCCAGCAGCTTGGATTTCCAGGCAGCAACTAATGAAAAACTGTTTTTT CASSLDFQAATNEKLFF
- - TRBJ1-4 TRBV5-6 TGTGCCAGCAGCTCTTTGGACAGTCTTAATGAAAAACTGTTTTTT CASSSLDSLNEKLFF
- - TRBJ2-3 TRBV12-3/TRBV12-4 TGTGCCAGCAGTTTTATCGGGGATACGCAGTATTTT CASSFIGDTQYF
- TRBD1 TRBJ1-1 TRBV6-2/TRBV6-3 TGTGCCAGCAGTTACCGTCCCGGGACAGGGATGAACACTGAAGCTTTCTTT CASSYRPGTGMNTEAFF
- TRBD2 TRBJ2-5 TRBV7-8 TGTGCCAGCAGCTTAGGACTAGCGGGAGCGAGGGAGACCCAGTACTTC CASSLGLAGARETQYF
- TRBD1 TRBJ1-3 TRBV16 TGTGCCAGCAGCCAAGACAGGGACGGAAACACCATATATTTT CASSQDRDGNTIYF
- TRBD1 TRBJ1-4 TRBV19 TGTGCCAGTAGTGCCTGGACAGGAGGAAATGAAAAACTGTTTTTT CASSAWTGGNEKLFF
few - TRBJ1-1 TRBV29-1 TGCAGCGTTAGCCAGGGTGAAGCTTTCTTT CSVSQGEAFF
- TRBD1 TRBJ1-1 TRBV7-2 TGTGCCAGCAGCTATCCGGGACAGGGGGCTGAAGCTTTCTTT CASSYPGQGAEAFF
- - TRBJ1-4 TRBV6-5 TGTGCCAGCCTAAGTGACGGGGTAAAACTGTTTTTT CASLSDGVKLFF
- - TRBJ1-5 TRBV5-8 TGTGCCAGCAGGCGGTACGAGGAGGGCAATCAGCCCCAGCATTTT CASRRYEEGNQPQHF
- - TRBJ1-1 TRBV4-2 TGTGCCAGCAGGTCAGAAAGGAGCGACACTGAAGCTTTCTTT CASRSERSDTEAFF
- - TRBJ2-1 TRBV28 TGTGCCAGCACCCTTTTGCCCGCTCCTCTGGGTTTACTGTCAGGTGAGCAGTTCTTC CASTLLPAPLGLLSGEQFF
few TRBD1 TRBJ1-2 TRBV4-1 TGCGCCAGCAGCCAAGATCGGGGGACAGGGGGCGATGGCTACACCTTC CASSQDRGTGGDGYTF
- - TRBJ2-7 TRBV28 TGTGCCAGCAGTTTAGCCCCCGGACTCTCCTACGAGCAGTACTTC CASSLAPGLSYEQYF
- - TRBJ1-3 TRBV19 TGTGCCAGTCGCGTACAGGGAGGAAACACCATATATTTT CASRVQGGNTIYF
- - TRBJ2-1 TRBV19 TGTGCCAGTACCGGGGGGCAGGGATACAATGAGCAGTTCTTC CASTGGQGYNEQFF
- TRBD1 TRBJ1-2 TRBV7-2 TGTGCCAGCAGCTTAGCCGTATCAGGGGGATCTTATGGCTACACCTTC CASSLAVSGGSYGYTF
- - TRBJ2-6 TRBV2 TGTGCCAGCAGACTCCTCTCTGGGGCCAACGTCCTGACTTTC CASRLLSGANVLTF
- - TRBJ1-2 TRBV28 TGTGCCAGCAGACCGCAGGGTGGGAACTATGGCTACACCTTC CASRPQGGNYGYTF
- - TRBJ1-1 TRBV13 TGTGCCAGCAGCCTCGGAATAGCGTATAGAGACACTGAAGCTTTCTTT CASSLGIAYRDTEAFF
- - TRBJ1-1 TRBV14 TGTGCCAGCAGCCAACAACGGCGGGCTCCTATCGCTTTCTTT CASSQQRRAPIAFF
- TRBD1 TRBJ2-5 TRBV28 TGTGCCAGCAGTCGAACAATTCCCGGACAGGGTGAGACCCAGTACTTC CASSRTIPGQGETQYF
- - TRBJ2-5 TRBV28 TGTGCCAGCAGTTCCGGACAGCTGCTGGGGACCCAGTACTTC CASSSGQLLGTQYF
once TRBD1 TRBJ1-5 TRBV19 TGTGCCAGTAGTAAACGGACAGGGATAGTGGGGCCCCAGCATTTT CASSKRTGIVGPQHF
once - TRBJ2-3 TRBV7-9 TGTGCCAGCAGGGGTCCGGGACTTAACACAGATACGCAGTATTTT CASRGPGLNTDTQYF
- - TRBJ1-1 TRBV18 TGTGCCAGCTCACCACCGGAGGCAGGCCCCTGGAAGGCTTTCTTT CASSPPEAGPWKAFF
- - TRBJ1-6 TRBV30 TGTGCCTGGACCCCGATCGGGGTTTCACCCCTCCACTTT CAWTPIGVSPLHF
- TRBD2 TRBJ2-1 TRBV6-1 TGTGCCAGCAGTGCCCAAGGGACTAGCGGGAGGGCCGGCTACAATGAGCAGTTCTTC CASSAQGTSGRAGYNEQFF
- TRBD1 TRBJ1-5 TRBV27 TGTGCCAGCAGTTCCACAGGGGCGGCGGGCAATCAGCCCCAGCATTTT CASSSTGAAGNQPQHF
few - TRBJ1-3 TRBV18 TGTGCCAGTGGGGCGAGAGGAAACACCATATATTTT CASGARGNTIYF
- - TRBJ2-3 TRBV3-1/TRBV3-2 TGTGCCAGCAGCCTGGGCCAGCGGAGCACAGATACGCAGTATTTT CASSLGQRSTDTQYF
few - TRBJ1-1 TRBV5-1 TGCGCCAGCAGCCCGGAGAGGAACACTGAAGCTTTCTTT CASSPERNTEAFF
- - TRBJ2-5 TRBV7-2 TGTGCCAGCAGTCTCAGTGGCGAGACCCAGTACTTC CASSLSGETQYF
- TRBD2 TRBJ2-3 TRBV5-6 TGTGCCAGCAGCCTCACGGGTAGCGGGGGGGCAGATACGCAGTATTTT CASSLTGSGGADTQYF
- TRBD1 TRBJ1-3 TRBV7-2 TGTGCCAGCAGCCAGGGGGGACAGGGGATCGCTGGAAACACCATATATTTT CASSQGGQGIAGNTIYF
- - TRBJ1-2 TRBV2 TGTGCCAGCACCAGGTTCGGCGGCTACACCTTC CASTRFGGYTF
- TRBD1 TRBJ1-1 TRBV6-5 TGTGCCAGCATTGGACAGGGGAGTACTGAAGCTTTCTTT CASIGQGSTEAFF
- TRBD2 TRBJ2-5 TRBV5-6 TGTGCCAGCAGCTCCCGCAGCGGGGTAGAGACCCAGTACTTC CASSSRSGVETQYF
- - TRBJ1-2 TRBV5-4 TGTGCCAGCAGCCTGCTACGTAGCGTGGGGTCCGACTATGGCTACACCTTC CASSLLRSVGSDYGYTF
few - TRBJ1-1 TRBV5-6 TGTGCCAGCAGCCACACCGATCCCGGGAGGAACACTGAAGCTTTCTTT CASSHTDPGRNTEAFF
- - TRBJ2-1 TRBV2 TGTGCCAGCAGTGAAGGGGACATAACCTACAATGAGCAGTTCTTC CASSEGDITYNEQFF
- - TRBJ1-2 TRBV6-5 TGTGCCAGCAGCCCCCTTAAGGGGGGCTACACCTTC CASSPLKGGYTF
- - TRBJ1-3 TRBV5-6 TGTGCCAGCAGCCGCGGGCTTGGGGGCTCGGGAAACACCATATATTTT CASSRGLGGSGNTIYF